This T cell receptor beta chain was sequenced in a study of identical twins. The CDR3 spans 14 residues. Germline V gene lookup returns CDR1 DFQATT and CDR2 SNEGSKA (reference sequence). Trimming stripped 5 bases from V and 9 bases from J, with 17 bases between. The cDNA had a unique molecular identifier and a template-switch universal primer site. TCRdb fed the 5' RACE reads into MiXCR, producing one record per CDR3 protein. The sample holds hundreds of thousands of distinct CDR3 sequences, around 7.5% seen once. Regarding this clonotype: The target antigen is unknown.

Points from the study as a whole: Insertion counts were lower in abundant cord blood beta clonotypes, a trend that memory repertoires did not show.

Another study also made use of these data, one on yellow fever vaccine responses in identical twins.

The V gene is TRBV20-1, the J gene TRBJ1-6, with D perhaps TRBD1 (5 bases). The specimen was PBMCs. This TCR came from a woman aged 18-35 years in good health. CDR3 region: CSAGNAGRSSPLHF. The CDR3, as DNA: TGCAGTGCTGGGAATGCGGGGCGTTCTTCACCCCTCCACTTT.